A single sample is the source of the 14 T cell receptor beta chains below, sequenced in a study of radiation and T cells in renal cell carcinoma. The assay was immunoSEQ multiplex PCR, and TCRdb's table has in-frame clones only and misses some. The sample yields tens of thousands of clones, approximately 83% seen once. Time point of the sample: baseline pretreatment blood. The treatment was: 15 Gy SBRT to primary tumor, nephrectomy 4 weeks later. Source: blood, taken from a patient whose treatment included radiotherapy and nephrectomy. These receptors were taken from a man aged 60-69 years with renal cell carcinoma.

The V and J genes are TRBV19 and TRBJ2-7; 11 bases are a match to TRBD1. The V gene end was trimmed by 4 bases and the J gene end by 8 bases; junction bases not matched to a gene: 7. This CDR3 is built from 14 residues. Germline CDR1 is LNHDA and CDR2 is SQIVND (reference sequence). CDR3 residues: CASSKPGQGDKQYF. The CDR3 DNA follows: TGTGCCAGTAGTAAACCGGGACAGGGGGATAAGCAGTACTTC.

J is TRBJ1-4 and V is TRBV5-4; D remains ambiguous. V shed 1 base and J shed 0 bases, with 7 bases lying between them. CDR3 length equals 15 residues. In germline, CDR1 is SGHNT, CDR2 YYREEE (reference sequence). In DNA, the CDR3 is TGTGCCAGCAGCTTGTTCGGTCCAACTAATGAAAAACTGTTTTTT. As protein: CASSLFGPTNEKLFF. Complete variable domain (other parts from reference TRBV5-4 and TRBJ1-4): ETGVTQSPTHLIKTRGQQVTLRCSSQSGHNTVSWYQQALGQGPQFIFQYYREEENGRGNFPPRFSGLQFPNYSSELNVNALELDDSALYLCASSLFGPTNEKLFFGSGTQLSVL.

This chain joins TRBV6-4 and TRBJ2-1, with 9 nucleotides matching TRBD1. The CDR3 sequence is 15 residues long. Germline V CDR1 and CDR2: MRHNA, SNTAGT. V shed 0 bases, J shed 3 bases, and the junction held 0 bases outside the gene matches. CDR3 residues: CASSDSTGGYNEQFF. As DNA, the CDR3 is TGTGCCAGCAGTGACTCGACAGGGGGCTACAATGAGCAGTTCTTC.

The gene calls are TRBV11-3 and TRBJ2-1, with D possibly matching TRBD2 (6 bases). The germline CDR1 and CDR2 sequences are SGHNT and YENEEA. This CDR3 is built from 15 residues. V dropped 5 bases and J dropped 5 bases, with 16 bases sitting between them. The CDR3 DNA reads as TGTGCCAGCAGCCCCCGTGGGACTGACGACAATGAGCAGTTCTTC. Its translation: CASSPRGTDDNEQFF.

The chain is built from TRBV6-4 and TRBJ2-1; D is possibly TRBD2 (6 bases). CDR1 is MRHNA and CDR2 is SNTAGT in the germline V gene. Between the trimmed V and J ends, which lost 2 bases and 4 bases, there was a span of 12 bases. This CDR3 region has 15 residues. Written as DNA, the CDR3 is TGTGCCAGCAGTGACAAGTCGGGAGAATACAATGAGCAGTTCTTC. Translating it yields CASSDKSGEYNEQFF.

The chain links TRBV13 to TRBJ1-2; 7 bases agree with TRBD1. CDR1 PRHDT and CDR2 FYEKMQ come from the germline V gene (reference sequence). V lost 1 base, J lost 0 bases, and 5 bases stayed unmatched. The CDR3 is 16 residues long. The CDR3, as DNA: TGTGCCAGCAGCTTAGCCGGGACAGTAGCTAACTATGGCTACACCTTC. Protein: CASSLAGTVANYGYTF.

The gene calls are TRBV7-3 and TRBJ2-7, with 11 nucleotides matching TRBD2. This CDR3 spans 15 amino acids. CDR1 and CDR2 (germline): SGHTA, FQGTGA. Trimming removed 5 bases from V and 2 bases from J; junction bases left unmatched: 5. The CDR3 is CASSLGTSGPYEQYF. The CDR3 bases are TGTGCCAGCAGCCTAGGGACTAGCGGACCCTACGAGCAGTACTTC.

V and J are TRBV6-5 and TRBJ2-7; TRBD2 agrees at 12 bases. This CDR3 is built from 15 residues. The junction had 5 bases not matched to a gene; V was cut back by 4 bases and J by 4 bases. Looked up from germline, CDR1 is MNHEY and CDR2 is SVGAGI. The CDR3 spells CASSFGTSGLYEQYF. The DNA for the CDR3 is TGTGCCAGCAGTTTCGGGACTAGCGGGTTGTACGAGCAGTACTTC.

The table lists this clone with a few counts. This chain joins TRBV14 and TRBJ2-7; D is undetermined. The CDR3 runs 12 residues. Germline V CDR1 and CDR2: SGHDN, FVKESK. The V end was cut by 4 bases, the J end by 6 bases, with 10 bases between. CDR3 in amino acids: CASSPRPTEQYF. Written as DNA, the CDR3 is TGTGCCAGCAGCCCGCGTCCCACCGAGCAGTACTTC.

The V and J genes are TRBV2 and TRBJ2-4; 8 bases map to TRBD1. Looked up from germline, CDR1 is SNHLY and CDR2 is FYNNEI. CDR3 length: 17 amino acids. The junction had 11 bases not matched to a gene; V was cut back by 6 bases and J by 1 base. The DNA of the CDR3 is TGTGCCAGCAGGGAGGACAGGGTAGGGAGGGCCAAAAACATTCAGTACTTC. Its translation: CASREDRVGRAKNIQYF.

V usage is TRBV6-5 and J usage is TRBJ1-1, with a weak D call TRBD1 (6 bases). Trimming shortened V by 6 bases and J by 1 base, and 12 bases separated the two germline ends. The CDR3 loop spans 14 amino acids. Germline V lookup: CDR1 MNHEY, CDR2 SVGAGI. CDR3 bases: TGTGCCAGCAGCCGGGGGACATCGAACACTGAAGCTTTCTTT. Its translation: CASSRGTSNTEAFF.

The chain links TRBV28 to TRBJ2-7; TRBD2 matches at 10 bases. The J segment lost 2 bases and the V segment lost 10 bases, leaving 8 bases of the junction unmatched. The CDR3 consists of 14 residues. The germline V gene encodes CDR1 MDHEN and CDR2 SYDVKM. The DNA for the CDR3 is TGTGCCACCTGGGGGCTAGCGGGAGCCTACGAGCAGTACTTC. It is translated as CATWGLAGAYEQYF.

This chain connects TRBV5-4 to TRBJ2-6; 7 nucleotides match TRBD2. The trim removed 1 base at V and 4 bases at J, leaving 8 bases unmatched. This CDR3 is built from 17 residues. Germline values: CDR1 SGHNT, CDR2 YYREEE (reference sequence). The CDR3 loop is CASSLFRGAGGANVLTF. The DNA for the CDR3 is TGTGCCAGCAGCTTGTTCCGGGGAGCGGGAGGGGCCAACGTCCTGACTTTC.

The rearrangement uses TRBV6-5 and TRBJ1-2; TRBD1 agrees at 7 bases. Germline-derived CDR1 and CDR2 are MNHEY and SVGAGI. The V gene end was trimmed by 6 bases and the J gene end by 6 bases; junction bases not matched to a gene: 7. The length of the CDR3 is 13 residues. CDR3 nucleotide sequence: TGTGCCAGCAGCCCAGGGGGAGACAATGGCTACACCTTC. This encodes CASSPGGDNGYTF.